Detailed here is one T cell receptor beta chain. Isolation of PBMCs gave at least 6 million cells per sample. Germline CDR1 is SNHLY and CDR2 is FYNNEI. V lost 2 bases to trimming and J lost 0 bases, with 19 bases between them. This CDR3 spans 18 amino acids. The data derive from a study of blood T cells in healthy people across ages. Next came a second PCR, run for roughly 6 to 11 cycles, which used a sample-barcoded 5' primer along with a J-beta primer mix. Every cDNA was tagged by a template-switch adaptor with 12 random nucleotides. TCRdb processed the 5' RACE reads anew with MiXCR; each CDR3 protein has one entry. The sample consists of about a million distinct CDR3 sequences, around two fifths of them appearing once.

The chain carries TRBV2 and TRBJ1-1, with unresolved D. This TCR derives from a man aged 18 to 30 in good health. Sequenced input: blood. The CDR3 reads CASSERRDQINVNTEAFF. In nucleotides, the CDR3 is TGTGCCAGCAGTGAAAGAAGGGATCAGATCAACGTGAACACTGAAGCTTTCTTT.